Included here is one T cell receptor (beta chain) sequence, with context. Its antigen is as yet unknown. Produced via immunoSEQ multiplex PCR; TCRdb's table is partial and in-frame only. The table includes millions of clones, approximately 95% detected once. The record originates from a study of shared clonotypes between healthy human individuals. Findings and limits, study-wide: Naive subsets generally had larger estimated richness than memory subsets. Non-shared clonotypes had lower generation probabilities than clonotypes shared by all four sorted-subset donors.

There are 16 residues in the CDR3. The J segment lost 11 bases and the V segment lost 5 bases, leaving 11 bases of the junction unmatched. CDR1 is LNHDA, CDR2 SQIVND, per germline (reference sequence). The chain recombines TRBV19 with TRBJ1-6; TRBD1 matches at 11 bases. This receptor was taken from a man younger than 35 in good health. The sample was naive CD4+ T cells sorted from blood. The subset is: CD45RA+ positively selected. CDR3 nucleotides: TGTGCCAGTAGTCCCTCGGGGGGGACAGGGGGTCCACCCCTCCACTTT. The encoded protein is CASSPSGGTGGPPLHF.